The 21 T cell receptor beta chains in this list originate from one sample, sequenced in a study of regulatory T cells in long-lasting Graves disease. Time point noted: persistent/refractory GD, antithyroid drugs over 5 years with positive TRAb. PBMCs were the source of the RNA used for TCR sequencing. Investigators prepared the TCR beta libraries by applying iRepertoire HTBI primers and Arm-PCR of CDR3 regions. A single record per CDR3 protein comes from TCRdb applying MiXCR to the multiplex PCR reads. The sample records hundreds of thousands of distinct CDR3 sequences, less than 25% being singletons. The sequencing here drew on peripheral blood mononuclear cells (PBMCs), taken when the disease was refractory, from a patient treated with antithyroid drugs. These receptors originate from a female donor with Graves disease.

This clonotype was observed many times. The rearrangement joins TRBV20-1 to TRBJ1-2, with TRBD1 as a possible D gene (5 bases). V was pared by 0 bases and J by 3 bases, with 14 bases between. The CDR3 sequence is 15 residues long. Germline loops: CDR1 DFQATT, CDR2 SNEGSKA (reference sequence). The CDR3 sequence is CSARDTAGVYYGYTF. The CDR3 DNA sequence: TGCAGTGCTAGAGATACCGCGGGGGTCTACTATGGCTACACCTTC.

This chain uses TRBV11-2 with TRBJ2-1, with 12 nucleotides matching TRBD1. This CDR3 has 15 amino acids. CDR1 is SGHAT, CDR2 FQNNGV, per germline. Losses at the gene ends were 5 bases for V and 7 bases for J; bases not matched to a gene: 6. CDR3 DNA sequence: TGTGCCAGCAGCCATCCGGGACAGGGGGCGAATGAGCAGTTCTTC. Its protein is CASSHPGQGANEQFF.

The rearrangement joins TRBV20-1 to TRBJ1-5, with D unresolved. V was cut by 3 bases and J by 6 bases, with 9 bases left in between. Germline V gene lookup returns CDR1 DFQATT and CDR2 SNEGSKA (reference sequence). CDR3 size: 12 residues. The CDR3 region is CSARHAGQPQHF. The CDR3 nucleotides are TGCAGTGCTAGGCACGCGGGTCAGCCCCAGCATTTT.

This rearrangement joins TRBV4-3 to TRBJ2-7; 7 nucleotides align to TRBD1. The CDR3 consists of 17 residues. Germline V gives CDR1 LGHNA, CDR2 YSLEER. After removal of 0 bases from V and 0 bases from J, the junction contained 8 bases not matched to a gene. CDR3 residues: CASSQDTGTASSYEQYF. CDR3 nucleotide sequence: TGCGCCAGCAGCCAAGATACAGGGACAGCAAGCTCCTACGAGCAGTACTTC.

V and J are TRBV9 and TRBJ1-1; D ambiguous. The germline V gene has CDR1 SGDLS and CDR2 YYNGEE. The ends were cut back, 4 bases at V and 7 bases at J, with 17 bases in the middle. The CDR3 contains 14 residues. For the CDR3, the DNA is TGTGCCAGCAGCCCCAGGTCGTCGGCGTATGAAGCTTTCTTT. It yields the protein CASSPRSSAYEAFF.

This clonotype was picked up many times. The chain is built from TRBV6-5 and TRBJ1-1; TRBD1 is a possible D gene (5 bases). The CDR3 length is 16 residues. Germline assignment: CDR1 MNHEY and CDR2 SVGAGI. Trimming stripped 4 bases from V and 8 bases from J, with 23 bases between. CDR3 protein: CASSSPAGAAVGEAFF. CDR3 coding DNA: TGTGCCAGCAGTTCCCCCGCCGGGGCTGCCGTCGGAGAAGCTTTCTTT.

This clonotype was recorded many times. V is TRBV18 and J is TRBJ2-5; tentative D call: TRBD1 (6 bases). From germline, CDR1 is KGHSH and CDR2 LQKENI. The V end lost 1 base, the J end lost 2 bases, and 23 bases lay between the germline ends. The CDR3 sequence is 19 residues long. The CDR3 protein is CASSPLPGQTAGRQETQYF. CDR3 sequence (DNA): TGTGCCAGCTCACCACTTCCAGGACAGACTGCGGGCCGTCAAGAGACCCAGTACTTC. Together with reference TRBV18 and TRBJ2-5, the CDR3 gives the full variable domain: NAGVMQNPRHLVRRRGQEARLRCSPMKGHSHVYWYRQLPEEGLKFMVYLQKENIIDESGMPKERFSAEFPKEGPSILRIQQVVRGDSAAYFCASSPLPGQTAGRQETQYFGPGTRLLVL.

This clonotype was seen a handful of times. J is TRBJ2-2 and V is TRBV14, with TRBD1 matching 7 bases. Germline CDR1 is SGHDN and CDR2 is FVKESK. Unmatched junction bases numbered 8, after V lost 6 bases and J lost 4 bases. This CDR3 is 15 amino acids long. For the CDR3, the DNA is TGTGCCAGCAGACCGACGACAGGGCGCACCGGGGAGCTGTTTTTT. Translation: CASRPTTGRTGELFF. Full variable domain (outside the CDR3, taken from reference TRBV14 and TRBJ2-2): EAGVTQFPSHSVIEKGQTVTLRCDPISGHDNLYWYRRVMGKEIKFLLHFVKESKQDESGMPNNRFLAERTGGTYSTLKVQPAELEDSGVYFCASRPTTGRTGELFFGEGSRLTVL.

This clonotype was detected ten times or more. The rearrangement links TRBV11-2 to TRBJ1-5; D is undetermined. V lost 2 bases and J lost 0, with 8 bases in between. CDR1 is SGHAT, CDR2 FQNNGV, per germline. This CDR3 comprises 15 residues. CDR3 in DNA: TGTGCCAGCAGCTTATCCGGGGATAGCAATCAGCCCCAGCATTTT. It codes for CASSLSGDSNQPQHF.

The rearrangement links TRBV9 to TRBJ2-7, with 12 bases identical to TRBD2. Trimming cost V 4 bases and J 2 bases; bases outside gene matches: 10. The CDR3 consists of 17 residues. The germline gives CDR1 SGDLS, CDR2 YYNGEE. The CDR3 nucleotides are TGTGCCAGCAGCCCCAAGGGTGGACTAGCGGGACCCTACGAGCAGTACTTC. Translated, it gives CASSPKGGLAGPYEQYF.

This clonotype has at least ten counts. The chain employs TRBV28 and TRBJ1-5, with D hard to call. Germline-derived CDR1 and CDR2 are MDHEN and SYDVKM. The CDR3 is made up of 13 amino acids. With 6 bases removed from V and 3 bases from J, the gap between germline ends came to 9 bases. The CDR3 sequence: CASSLEANQPQHF. CDR3 in DNA: TGTGCCAGCAGCTTAGAAGCCAATCAGCCCCAGCATTTT. Full variable domain (rest looked up from reference TRBV28 and TRBJ1-5): DVKVTQSSRYLVKRTGEKVFLECVQDMDHENMFWYRQDPGLGLRLIYFSYDVKMKEKGDIPEGYSVSREKKERFSLILESASTNQTSMYLCASSLEANQPQHFGDGTRLSIL.

This clonotype was observed many times. The chain has TRBV5-6 and TRBJ1-4; 10 bases are shared with TRBD1. The CDR3 length is 14 residues. Trimming at V came to 2 bases and at J to 8 bases, leaving 3 bases not matched to a gene. Germline loops: CDR1 SGHDT, CDR2 YYEEEE. The CDR3 spells CASSFRDRGEKLFF. The CDR3 nucleotides are TGTGCCAGCAGCTTTAGGGACAGGGGCGAAAAACTGTTTTTT.

This clonotype was found many times. The chain carries TRBV9 and TRBJ2-7; the D is unclear. The CDR3 is made up of 14 amino acids. Per the germline V gene, CDR1 is SGDLS and CDR2 is YYNGEE. Between the trimmed V and J ends, which lost 4 bases and 5 bases, there was a span of 16 bases. The CDR3: CASSPRTVGDEQYF. The DNA for the CDR3 is TGTGCCAGCAGCCCCCGTACAGTTGGGGACGAGCAGTACTTC.

The rearrangement links TRBV28 to TRBJ2-3, with a weak D call TRBD2 (6 bases). Germline V gene data show CDR1 as MDHEN and CDR2 as SYDVKM. This CDR3 comprises 14 residues. The V gene lost 5 bases and the J gene lost 2 bases, with 11 bases spanning the gap. The CDR3 DNA reads as TGTGCCAGCAGTATAGGCGGGACCACAGATACGCAGTATTTT. Its protein product is CASSIGGTTDTQYF.

The chain carries TRBV4-3 and TRBJ1-1; 7 bases fit TRBD1. The CDR3 length is 12 residues. J was trimmed by 8 bases and V by 5 bases; bases with no gene match: 5. Germline values: CDR1 LGHNA, CDR2 YSLEER. The CDR3 nucleotides are TGCGCCAGCAGCTACGGACAGGCCGAAGCTTTCTTT. Translating gives CASSYGQAEAFF.

Many counts were recorded for this clonotype. V and J are TRBV6-5 and TRBJ1-4; 7 nucleotides agree with TRBD1. The ends lost 2 bases at V and 10 bases at J; junction bases unmatched: 13. The germline gives CDR1 MNHEY, CDR2 SVGAGI. The CDR3 has 16 amino acids. The CDR3, as DNA: TGTGCCAGCAGTTACACCGGAAGAGGGGGCCGGGGAAAACTGTTTTTT. Translated, it gives CASSYTGRGGRGKLFF.

The chain uses TRBV30 and TRBJ1-1; 7 nucleotides agree with TRBD1. Germline V gives CDR1 GTSNPN, CDR2 SVGIG (reference sequence). This CDR3 has 13 amino acids. V trimming: 1 base; J trimming: 5 bases; junction bases outside the gene matches: 4. The CDR3 sequence: CAWSGRGGTEAFF. As DNA, the CDR3 is TGTGCCTGGAGTGGCAGGGGGGGGACTGAAGCTTTCTTT.

This clonotype was found a few times. This chain joins TRBV29-1 and TRBJ1-1; D not certain. V dropped 5 bases and J dropped 1 base, with 5 bases sitting between them. The length of the CDR3 is 11 residues. CDR1 and CDR2 (germline): SQVTM, ANQGSEA. The chain's CDR3 is CSVHKNTEAFF. CDR3 DNA sequence: TGCAGCGTTCACAAGAACACTGAAGCTTTCTTT.

This clonotype was detected only a few times. The chain links TRBV24-1 to TRBJ1-1; 8 nucleotides align to TRBD1. V shed 7 bases, J shed 5 bases, and the junction held 5 bases outside the gene matches. The germline V gene encodes CDR1 KGHDR and CDR2 SFDVKD. The CDR3 loop spans 13 amino acids. This CDR3 reads CATRWTGRTEAFF. CDR3 bases: TGTGCCACCAGATGGACAGGGAGGACTGAAGCTTTCTTT.

This clonotype was counted ten times or more. V usage is TRBV10-3 and J usage is TRBJ2-7; 9 nucleotides match TRBD2. V gave up 2 bases and J gave up 3 bases; unmatched junction bases: 5. The CDR3 runs to 15 residues. Germline loops: CDR1 ENHRY, CDR2 SYGVKD. In nucleotides, the CDR3 is TGTGCCATCAGTGAGCTGCGGGAGGGCAGCTACGAGCAGTACTTC. It encodes CAISELREGSYEQYF.

This rearrangement joins TRBV7-9 to TRBJ2-7, with D hard to call. Germline V gene data show CDR1 as SEHNR and CDR2 as FQNEAQ (reference sequence). The CDR3 extends over 16 amino acids. Trimming shortened V by 0 bases and J by 2 bases, and 14 bases separated the two germline ends. The DNA of the CDR3 is TGTGCCAGCAGCTTAGCTCCGTCATGGCGCACCTACGAGCAGTACTTC. This encodes CASSLAPSWRTYEQYF.